Shown below are 14 T cell receptor beta chains from a single sample sequenced in a study of blood T cell repertoires in COVID-19 (dated by TCRdb to the early 2020s). The library was made by the immunoSEQ multiplex PCR assay. This immuneACCESS table, as held by TCRdb, lists in-frame sequences with V and J called but not all clones. Of the missing ones, under half trace to an unresolved V gene in checked studies; the others have no known cause. In this sample the table shows 150,000 to 200,000 clones, approximately 93% of which occur a single time. 2% of the sample is held by the ten biggest clonotypes. The sample taken for sequencing was peripheral blood. These TCRs come from a woman aged 60-75 years with COVID-19, enrolled during active disease.

The CDR3 DNA follows: TGTGCCAGCAGCCTTGTGGTAGGGGATGAGACCCAGTACTTC. It encodes CASSLVVGDETQYF. The rearrangement uses TRBV7-7 and TRBJ2-5; TRBD1 is a possible D gene (5 bases). The CDR3 spans 14 residues. The V gene's germline CDR1 is SSHAT and CDR2 FNYEAQ (reference sequence). The V end lost 5 bases, the J end lost 5 bases, and 15 bases lay between the germline ends.

The chain employs TRBV5-1 and TRBJ2-5; weak D call: TRBD1 (6 bases). Germline values: CDR1 SGHRS, CDR2 YFSETQ. The CDR3 contains 14 residues. Trimming took 5 bases from V and 8 from J, leaving 19 bases between them. The CDR3 sequence is CASRDSQGSSTQYF. CDR3 bases: TGCGCCAGCAGGGATTCTCAGGGGTCCTCAACCCAGTACTTC.

J is TRBJ1-6 and V is TRBV7-6, with 8 nucleotides matching TRBD1. Per the germline V gene, CDR1 is SGHVS and CDR2 is FNYEAQ. V shed 2 bases and J 0 bases; nucleotides not matched to a gene: 3. This CDR3 has 17 residues. In nucleotides, the CDR3 is TGTGCCAGCAGCTTATGGACAGGGAGCTCCTATAATTCACCCCTCCACTTT. Its translation: CASSLWTGSSYNSPLHF.

The rearrangement links TRBV19 to TRBJ1-1; D call uncertain. The CDR3 runs to 15 residues. Germline loops: CDR1 LNHDA, CDR2 SQIVND (reference sequence). The V end was cut by 5 bases, the J end by 1 base, with 14 bases between. The CDR3 protein is CASSSLGSPNTEAFF. The CDR3, as DNA: TGTGCCAGTAGTTCTCTCGGGTCACCGAACACTGAAGCTTTCTTT.

V usage is TRBV9 and J usage is TRBJ2-3, with a tentative D call TRBD2 (5 bases). Trimming removed 0 bases at V and 4 bases at J, with 12 bases between. Germline V gene lookup returns CDR1 SGDLS and CDR2 YYNGEE. The CDR3 spans 15 residues. This CDR3 reads CASSVVDPGADTQYF. Written as DNA, the CDR3 is TGTGCCAGCAGCGTAGTCGACCCCGGGGCAGATACGCAGTATTTT.

This rearrangement joins TRBV5-1 to TRBJ2-5, with 7 nucleotides matching TRBD1. Trimming removed 3 bases from V and 1 base from J; junction bases left unmatched: 3. The CDR3 sequence is 14 residues long. CDR1 is SGHRS, CDR2 YFSETQ, per germline. The CDR3 here is CASSSGTAQETQYF. The CDR3 region has the DNA TGCGCCAGCAGCTCGGGGACAGCCCAAGAGACCCAGTACTTC.

The chain recombines TRBV29-1 with TRBJ1-3; D remains unclear. V shed 1 base and J shed 8 bases, with 15 bases lying between them. Germline assignment: CDR1 SQVTM and CDR2 ANQGSEA. This CDR3 contains 14 residues. The DNA for the CDR3 is TGCAGCGTTGAAGGGACCGGTCCTAGCGACACCATATATTTT. Amino acid sequence: CSVEGTGPSDTIYF.

The chain uses TRBV7-6 and TRBJ1-3; D is perhaps TRBD1 (6 bases). There are 15 residues in the CDR3. Germline CDR1 SGHVS, CDR2 FNYEAQ. V was clipped by 1 base and J by 4 bases, with 11 bases between them. The CDR3 nucleotides are TGTGCCAGCAGCTTAGGTACAGGGTTCGGAAACACCATATATTTT. It specifies CASSLGTGFGNTIYF.

The chain recombines TRBV9 with TRBJ2-3, with 9 nucleotides matching TRBD2. The CDR3 runs 15 residues. Germline trimming cut 1 base from V and 2 bases from J; bases unmatched to any gene: 2. Looked up from germline, CDR1 is SGDLS and CDR2 is YYNGEE. The CDR3 nucleotides are TGTGCCAGCAGCGTACTAGCGGGGAACACAGATACGCAGTATTTT. Its translation is CASSVLAGNTDTQYF.

The gene calls are TRBV5-1 and TRBJ1-6; 7 positions agree with TRBD1. This CDR3 is 15 amino acids long. With V trimmed by 1 base and J by 7 bases, 5 bases remained unmatched. Germline lookup yields CDR1 SGHRS and CDR2 YFSETQ. The CDR3 is CASSLRQGPNSPLHF. The CDR3 DNA reads TGCGCCAGCAGCTTGAGACAGGGACCAAATTCACCCCTCCACTTT.

This clone was picked up one time. The gene calls are TRBV4-3 and TRBJ1-5; weak D call: TRBD1 (6 bases). The CDR3 extends over 15 amino acids. Trimming took off 0 bases at V and 6 bases at J, with 12 bases between the two ends. CDR1 LGHNA and CDR2 YSLEER come from the germline V gene. CDR3 sequence: CASSQDRGQRQPQHF. DNA of the CDR3: TGCGCCAGCAGCCAAGACAGGGGCCAGCGTCAGCCCCAGCATTTT.

V usage is TRBV29-1 and J usage is TRBJ2-7; possibly TRBD1 for D (6 bases). Germline V gives CDR1 SQVTM, CDR2 ANQGSEA. V was shortened by 4 bases and J by 0 bases, with 13 bases between the two germline ends. The CDR3 has 14 residues. DNA for the CDR3: TGCAGCGTTGTTCCCCAGGGGAGCTCCTACGAGCAGTACTTC. This codes for CSVVPQGSSYEQYF.

J is TRBJ1-5 and V is TRBV19; 7 bases are shared with TRBD1. Per germline, CDR1 LNHDA and CDR2 SQIVND (reference sequence). The CDR3 runs to 14 residues. The junction had 5 bases not matched to a gene; V was cut back by 7 bases and J by 2 bases. The CDR3 DNA follows: TGTGCCAGTACCCGACAGGGAGGCAATCAGCCCCAGCATTTT. Its protein product is CASTRQGGNQPQHF.

The V gene is TRBV4-2, the J gene TRBJ1-4; D is uncertain. V lost 0 bases, J lost 5 bases, and 10 bases lay in between. The CDR3 has 15 amino acids. Germline CDR1 reads LGHNA; CDR2 reads YNFKEQ. The CDR3 reads CASSQDPRENEKLFF. In DNA form, the CDR3 reads TGTGCCAGCAGCCAAGATCCGCGGGAGAATGAAAAACTGTTTTTT.